The clone carrying this T cell receptor beta chain was observed once. As yet, its antigen is unknown. J was trimmed by 6 bases and V by 3 bases; bases with no gene match: 5. The CDR3 extends over 15 amino acids. Germline loops: CDR1 SGHRS, CDR2 YFSETQ. These data come from a study of shared clonotypes between healthy human individuals. Background on the study: Researchers assigned three CD4 naive, three CD4 memory, two CD8 naive and one CD8 memory plate to each donor. Findings and caveats of the study: Naive subsets, compared against memory subsets, generally had larger estimated richness values.

Splitting of CD4+ cells produced CD45RA+ naive and CD45RA-negative memory subsets. TCRdb keeps only in-frame clones here, not all; method: immunoSEQ multiplex PCR. The sample includes approximately 2.3 million clones, more than 80% of them seen just once. Sequenced input: naive CD4+ T cells from PBMCs. Stated subset: CD45RA+ positively selected. The sequence derives from a man younger than 35 in good health. Some clones in this sample may be carry-over from other donors' samples. This chain joins TRBV5-1 and TRBJ2-2; TRBD2 agrees at 10 bases. In DNA form, the CDR3 reads TGCGCCAGCAGCTGGGGGCTAGCGGGAGCCGGGGAGCTGTTTTTT. This codes for CASSWGLAGAGELFF.